This record covers a single T cell receptor (beta chain). Its antigen is still unknown. Produced via immunoSEQ multiplex PCR; TCRdb's table is partial and in-frame only. The data contain tens of thousands of clones, 83% of them singletons. The sample originates from a study of OX40 agonist ivuxolimab in advanced cancers. In the study overall: With a range of roughly 20 to 85, age averaged 60 years, and more than 75% were male. Study-wide points: Averaging showed that CD8+ T cells had more expanded clones than CD4+ did. In the 0.1 to 3.0 mg/kg range, CD4+ and CD8+ blood T cells had expanded clonally by week 6.

Germline V gives CDR1 MNHEY, CDR2 SVGAGI. Between the trimmed V and J ends, which lost 8 bases and 8 bases, there was a span of 21 bases. This CDR3 region has 14 residues. Blood samples were obtained at baseline, cycle 4 day 1, and cycle 7 day 1. The gene calls are TRBV6-5 and TRBJ1-2, with D tentatively TRBD1 (6 bases). The sample in question was CD4+ or CD8+ T cells sorted from blood, obtained in a trial of the OX40 agonist ivuxolimab. This clonotype originated in an adult with an advanced solid tumor such as melanoma, head and neck, liver or kidney cancer. In DNA form, the CDR3 reads TGTGCCAGCGGGCCGGGACGGATCGACAGGGGCTACACCTTC. This encodes CASGPGRIDRGYTF.